This entry is about one TCR beta chain. The data originate from a study of blood T cell repertoires in COVID-19. About the research overall: Italy, Spain and the United States were the sources of the convalescent and acute COVID-19 samples. Sources were T cells, B-cell-depleted T cells, or PBMCs; the material itself was cDNA or gDNA.

In the original processing: How many nucleated cells were present was estimated from reference gene primer amplification. TCRdb keeps only in-frame clones here, not all; method: immunoSEQ multiplex PCR. V, J and clone size were drawn from that table, and D and trimming were deduced from the DNA. The sample consists of fewer than 40,000 clones, about 80% of them appearing once. Per the germline V gene, CDR1 is SEHNR and CDR2 is FQNEAQ (reference sequence). The CDR3 is 15 amino acids. The germline V and J ends were trimmed by 5 bases and 1 base, with 14 bases remaining between them. The rearrangement links TRBV7-9 to TRBJ1-1; D unresolved. This clonotype was obtained from an older man with active or convalescent COVID-19. Sequencing used peripheral blood. For the CDR3, the DNA is TGTGCCAGCAGCCCTTTTGGCAGCGAGAACACTGAAGCTTTCTTT. It translates to CASSPFGSENTEAFF.